The 3 T cell receptor beta chains below were found in one sample sequenced in a study of blood T cell repertoires in COVID-19. Some clones are missing from TCRdb's copy, which holds only in-frame ones; the method was immunoSEQ multiplex PCR. The table has fewer than 65,000 clones, 86% seen once. The material sequenced was peripheral blood. The source of these receptors is a woman older than 75 with acute or convalescent COVID-19.

The chain carries TRBV19 and TRBJ2-1, with D tentatively TRBD2 (6 bases). Trimming left V 7 bases short and J 2 bases short, with 18 bases between. The CDR3 totals 16 residues. CDR1 and CDR2 from the germline V gene are LNHDA and SQIVND (reference sequence). As DNA, the CDR3 is TGTGCCAGTACCACGGTGGGGCTAGCGCCCTACAATGAGCAGTTCTTC. Translated, it gives CASTTVGLAPYNEQFF.

The chain employs TRBV9 and TRBJ2-1; D perhaps matches TRBD1 (6 bases). The V and J ends lost 0 bases and 10 bases respectively, with 14 bases between them. The CDR3 has 14 residues. In germline, CDR1 is SGDLS, CDR2 YYNGEE. CDR3 residues: CASSVANREREQFF. Here the CDR3 DNA reads TGTGCCAGCAGCGTAGCTAACAGGGAAAGGGAGCAGTTCTTC.

This clone appeared once. The rearrangement links TRBV19 to TRBJ1-1; D is ambiguous. The CDR3 extends over 13 amino acids. Per the germline V gene, CDR1 is LNHDA and CDR2 is SQIVND (reference sequence). Trimming took off 6 bases at V and 4 bases at J, with 12 bases between the two ends. The CDR3 nucleotides are TGTGCCAGTAGGGTACCTCCGGGCACTGAAGCTTTCTTT. Its translation is CASRVPPGTEAFF.